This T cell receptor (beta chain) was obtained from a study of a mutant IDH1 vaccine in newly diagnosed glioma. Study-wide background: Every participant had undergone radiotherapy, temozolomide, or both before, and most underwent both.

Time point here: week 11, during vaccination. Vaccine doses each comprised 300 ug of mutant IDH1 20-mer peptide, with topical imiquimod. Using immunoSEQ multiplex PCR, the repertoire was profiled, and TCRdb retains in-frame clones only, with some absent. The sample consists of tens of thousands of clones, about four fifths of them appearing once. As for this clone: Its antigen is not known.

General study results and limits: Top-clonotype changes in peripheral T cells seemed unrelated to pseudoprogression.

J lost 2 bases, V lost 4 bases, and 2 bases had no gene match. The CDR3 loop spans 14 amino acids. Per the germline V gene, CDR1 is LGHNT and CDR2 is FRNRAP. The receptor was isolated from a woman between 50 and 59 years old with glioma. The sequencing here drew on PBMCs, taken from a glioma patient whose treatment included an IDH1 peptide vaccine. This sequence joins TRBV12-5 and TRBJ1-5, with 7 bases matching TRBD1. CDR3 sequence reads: CASGSGQGNQPQHF. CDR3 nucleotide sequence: TGTGCTAGTGGTTCCGGACAGGGCAATCAGCCCCAGCATTTT.